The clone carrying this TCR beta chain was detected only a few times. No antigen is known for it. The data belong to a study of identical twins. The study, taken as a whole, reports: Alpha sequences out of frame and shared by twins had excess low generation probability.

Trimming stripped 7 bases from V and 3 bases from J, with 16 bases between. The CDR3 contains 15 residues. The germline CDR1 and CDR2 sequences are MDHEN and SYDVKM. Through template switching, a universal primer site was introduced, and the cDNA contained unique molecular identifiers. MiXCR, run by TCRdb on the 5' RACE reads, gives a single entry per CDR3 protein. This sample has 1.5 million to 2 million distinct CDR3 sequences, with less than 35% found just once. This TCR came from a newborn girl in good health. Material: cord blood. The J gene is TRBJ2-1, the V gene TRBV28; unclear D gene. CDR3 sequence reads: CASIRPASGYNEQFF. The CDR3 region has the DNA TGTGCCAGCATCCGACCGGCCTCTGGCTACAATGAGCAGTTCTTC.